Shown below are 20 T cell receptor beta chains from a single sample sequenced in a study of blood T cell repertoires in COVID-19. TCRdb's table, derived via immunoSEQ multiplex PCR, lists solely in-frame clones and lacks some. The table has some 140,000 clones, approximately 80% seen once; the top ten hold 3% to 3.5%. Sequencing input: peripheral blood. Receptor source: a woman older than 75 with acute or convalescent COVID-19.

The genes are TRBV19 and TRBJ1-4; no reliable D call. CDR3 length equals 13 residues. Germline CDR1 and CDR2: LNHDA and SQIVND (reference sequence). Written as DNA, the CDR3 is TGTGCAGCGTCGGTTGACACTAATGAAAAACTGTTTTTT. This translates into CAASVDTNEKLFF.

The genes are TRBV9 and TRBJ2-6, with D tentatively TRBD2 (6 bases). Trimming removed 3 bases at V and 4 bases at J, with 23 bases between. Germline V gene data show CDR1 as SGDLS and CDR2 as YYNGEE. The CDR3 spans 19 residues. The DNA of the CDR3 is TGTGCCAGCAGCGCAACTCCGGGACTGTCCCTTAAGGGGGCCAACGTCCTGACTTTC. Translation gives CASSATPGLSLKGANVLTF.

CDR3 bases: TGTGCCAGCAGCCCGACTAGCGGGGGACGCTACGAGCAGTACTTC. It codes for CASSPTSGGRYEQYF. V usage is TRBV7-2 and J usage is TRBJ2-7; 12 bases line up with TRBD2. The germline V gene encodes CDR1 SGHTA and CDR2 FQGNSA. Germline trimming cut 5 bases from V and 3 bases from J; bases unmatched to any gene: 5. CDR3 size: 15 residues.

This clone occurred once. V and J are TRBV15 and TRBJ2-3; D might be TRBD2 (6 bases). CDR3 size: 14 residues. Per germline, CDR1 LNHNV and CDR2 YYDKDF (reference sequence). With 2 bases removed from V and 8 bases from J, the gap between germline ends came to 14 bases. The CDR3 nucleotides are TGTGCCACCAGCAGATCACGCGCGGGGTCTACGCAGTATTTT. Residues: CATSRSRAGSTQYF.

This clone was detected only a few times. J is TRBJ1-2 and V is TRBV19; 9 bases map to TRBD1. V trimming: 8 bases; J trimming: 0 bases; junction bases outside the gene matches: 7. The CDR3 is 15 residues long. Germline V gene lookup returns CDR1 LNHDA and CDR2 SQIVND (reference sequence). CDR3 coding DNA: TGTGCCAGTGGAACAGGGGGCCGGGCTAACTATGGCTACACCTTC. It yields the protein CASGTGGRANYGYTF.

V gene TRBV7-6 combines with J gene TRBJ1-1; D is perhaps TRBD1 (6 bases). The CDR3 runs to 13 residues. Germline V CDR1 and CDR2: SGHVS, FNYEAQ. V was pared by 5 bases and J by 5 bases, with 12 bases between. The CDR3 here is CASSEQGSTEAFF. The DNA of the CDR3 is TGTGCCAGCAGCGAACAGGGTTCTACTGAAGCTTTCTTT.

The chain carries TRBV7-8 and TRBJ1-5, with 7 bases aligning to TRBD1. V shed 5 bases and J 7 bases; nucleotides not matched to a gene: 5. Germline V gene lookup returns CDR1 SGHVS and CDR2 FQNEAQ. The CDR3 loop spans 13 amino acids. This CDR3 is CASSLMTGQPQHF. The CDR3 bases are TGTGCCAGCAGCCTGATGACAGGGCAGCCCCAGCATTTT. Using reference TRBV7-8 and TRBJ1-5 for the parts outside the CDR3, the full variable domain is GAGVSQSPRYKVAKRGQDVALRCDPISGHVSLFWYQQALGQGPEFLTYFQNEAQLDKSGLPSDRFFAERPEGSVSTLKIQRTQQEDSAVYLCASSLMTGQPQHFGDGTRLSIL.

The sample holds many counts of this clone. The chain couples TRBV6-2 or TRBV6-3 to TRBJ2-7; no reliable D call. This CDR3 is 17 amino acids long. Per the germline V gene, CDR1 is MNHEY and CDR2 is SVGEGT. V was cut by 0 bases and J by 1 base, with 16 bases left in between. The CDR3 loop reads CASSYSPRFFGSYEQYF. In DNA, the CDR3 is TGTGCCAGCAGTTACTCGCCCCGTTTCTTCGGTTCCTACGAGCAGTACTTC.

This chain joins TRBV6-1 and TRBJ1-2; D unclear. The CDR3 sequence is 16 residues long. Germline CDR1 and CDR2: MNHNS and SASEGT. With 1 base removed from V and 6 bases from J, the gap between germline ends came to 18 bases. The CDR3 region is CASSEESAAGGNGYTF. The CDR3 DNA follows: TGTGCCAGCAGTGAAGAGTCCGCTGCGGGAGGCAATGGCTACACCTTC.

The V call is TRBV27, the J call TRBJ1-6, with a possible D match to TRBD1 (5 bases). The ends were cut back, 10 bases at V and 5 bases at J, with 15 bases in the middle. Germline loops: CDR1 MNHEY, CDR2 SMNVEV (reference sequence). CDR3 length: 14 amino acids. The CDR3, as DNA: TGTGCCACCCAGGGCAGTAGGAATAATTCACCCCTCCACTTT. Its protein product is CATQGSRNNSPLHF.

In its sample, this clone was seen a few times. This rearrangement joins TRBV4-3 to TRBJ2-7; TRBD2 matches at 12 bases. This CDR3 spans 14 amino acids. Germline CDR1 LGHNA, CDR2 YSLEER. Trimming cost V 4 bases and J 7 bases; bases outside gene matches: 5. CDR3 in amino acids: CASSLTSGGTEQYF. The CDR3 DNA reads TGCGCCAGCAGCCTGACTAGCGGGGGAACGGAGCAGTACTTC.

The genes are TRBV28 and TRBJ1-2, with 7 bases fitting TRBD1. CDR1 MDHEN and CDR2 SYDVKM come from the germline V gene. The CDR3 loop spans 14 amino acids. With V trimmed by 5 bases and J by 0 bases, 3 bases remained unmatched. The CDR3 sequence is CASSLRGANYGYTF. The CDR3 nucleotides are TGTGCCAGCAGTCTCAGGGGGGCTAACTATGGCTACACCTTC.

The chain employs TRBV6-2 or TRBV6-3 and TRBJ1-5; a weak D match, TRBD1 (6 bases). Germline assignment: CDR1 MNHEY and CDR2 SVGEGT. The V end lost 5 bases, the J end lost 4 bases, and 18 bases lay between the germline ends. The CDR3 has 16 residues. CDR3: CASSPYGQSGNQPQHF. DNA for the CDR3: TGTGCCAGCAGTCCATACGGACAGTCCGGGAATCAGCCCCAGCATTTT.

The rearrangement joins TRBV24-1 to TRBJ1-2, with a tentative D call TRBD1 (5 bases). Trimming took off 2 bases at V and 2 bases at J, with 8 bases between the two ends. The CDR3 extends over 14 amino acids. Per germline, CDR1 KGHDR and CDR2 SFDVKD. The CDR3 here is CATSDSTANYGYTF. The CDR3 DNA reads TGTGCCACCAGTGATTCGACAGCAAACTATGGCTACACCTTC.

The V call is TRBV25-1, the J call TRBJ1-5, with D unresolved. Per the germline V gene, CDR1 is MGHDK and CDR2 is SYGVNS. V was trimmed by 3 bases and J by 1 base, leaving 13 bases between them. The CDR3 has 16 amino acids. CDR3 sequence: CASSDGSFRSNQPQHF. For the CDR3, the DNA is TGTGCCAGCAGTGACGGGAGTTTCCGGAGCAATCAGCCCCAGCATTTT. Full variable domain (rest looked up from reference TRBV25-1 and TRBJ1-5): EADIYQTPRYLVIGTGKKITLECSQTMGHDKMYWYQQDPGMELHLIHYSYGVNSTEKGDLSSESTVSRIRTEHFPLTLESARPSHTSQYLCASSDGSFRSNQPQHFGDGTRLSIL.

The chain uses TRBV10-3 and TRBJ2-5; D might be TRBD2 (6 bases). Trimming cost V 2 bases and J 5 bases, with 18 bases left between them. The CDR3 loop spans 16 amino acids. CDR1 and CDR2 (germline): ENHRY, SYGVKD. CDR3 sequence (DNA): TGTGCCATCAGTGAGGGTAAAGGGACTGTTGGGGAGACCCAGTACTTC. This codes for CAISEGKGTVGETQYF.

The gene calls are TRBV5-4 and TRBJ1-1, with D tentatively TRBD1 (5 bases). With 1 base removed from V and 4 bases from J, the gap between germline ends came to 20 bases. CDR1 and CDR2 (germline): SGHNT, YYREEE (reference sequence). This CDR3 region has 17 residues. The CDR3 bases are TGTGCCAGCAGCTTGCTGTTCGGGGTGGGGGGGGGCACTGAAGCTTTCTTT. Its translation: CASSLLFGVGGGTEAFF.

For the CDR3, the DNA is TGTGCCAGTAGGACTAGCGGGGGGAGGAATGAGCAGTTCTTC. Residues: CASRTSGGRNEQFF. The chain links TRBV19 to TRBJ2-1; 13 bases map to TRBD2. V trimming: 6 bases; J trimming: 7 bases; junction bases outside the gene matches: 3. Germline V lookup: CDR1 LNHDA, CDR2 SQIVND (reference sequence). This CDR3 is built from 14 residues.

V and J are TRBV7-2 and TRBJ2-3; 13 bases are shared with TRBD2. Germline CDR1 is SGHTA and CDR2 is FQGNSA. CDR3 length: 17 amino acids. Losses at the gene ends were 4 bases for V and 3 bases for J; bases not matched to a gene: 7. The CDR3 is CASSSGLAGEGTDTQYF. The CDR3 bases are TGTGCCAGCAGCTCTGGACTAGCGGGGGAAGGGACAGATACGCAGTATTTT.

The J gene is TRBJ2-5, the V gene TRBV13; possible D gene TRBD2, 5 bases. V lost 0 bases and J lost 2, with 16 bases in between. The CDR3 has 17 amino acids. CDR1 is PRHDT and CDR2 is FYEKMQ in the germline V gene (reference sequence). CDR3 bases: TGTGCCAGCAGCTTAGGGGCCGGAGGAGTAGGGCAAGAGACCCAGTACTTC. This sequence encodes CASSLGAGGVGQETQYF.